This T cell receptor (beta chain) is drawn from a study of control samples from healthy donors and cancer patients. Trimming stripped 5 bases from V and 7 bases from J, with 13 bases between. CDR3 length: 12 residues. From germline, CDR1 is SGHRS and CDR2 YFSETQ. Sequencing used immunoSEQ multiplex PCR; TCRdb keeps in-frame clones, though not all of them. The sample lists about 150,000 clones; roughly 93% were seen once. This TCR derives from a man between 18 and 29 years old in good health. The specimen sequenced was blood. The genes are TRBV5-1 and TRBJ2-7; D uncertain. The CDR3 sequence: CASSYAVGEQYF. CDR3 bases: TGCGCCAGCAGTTATGCTGTGGGGGAGCAGTACTTC. The whole variable domain, remainder taken from reference TRBV5-1 and TRBJ2-7, is KAGVTQTPRYLIKTRGQQVTLSCSPISGHRSVSWYQQTPGQGLQFLFEYFSETQRNKGNFPGRFSGRQFSNSRSEMNVSTLELGDSALYLCASSYAVGEQYFGPGTRLTVT.